The clone carrying this T cell receptor (beta chain) is a singleton in its sample. Losses at the gene ends were 8 bases for V and 1 base for J; bases not matched to a gene: 2. CDR1 and CDR2 (germline): WSHSY, SAAADI. This CDR3 is 13 amino acids long. This specimen comes from a study of blood T cells in healthy people across ages. Through a sample-barcoded 5' primer and a J-beta primer mix, a second PCR was run for roughly 7 to 11 cycles. Via MiXCR, TCRdb re-called the 5' RACE reads, giving one row per CDR3 protein. In the table there are around 600,000 distinct CDR3 sequences, 40% to 50% of which are singletons.

The V and J genes are TRBV10-2 and TRBJ2-7; 10 bases align to TRBD2. This TCR was recovered from an elderly man in good health. Sample: blood. CDR3 nucleotide sequence: TGCGCCAGCGGACTAGCGGCGTCCTACGAGCAGTACTTC. It is translated as CASGLAASYEQYF.